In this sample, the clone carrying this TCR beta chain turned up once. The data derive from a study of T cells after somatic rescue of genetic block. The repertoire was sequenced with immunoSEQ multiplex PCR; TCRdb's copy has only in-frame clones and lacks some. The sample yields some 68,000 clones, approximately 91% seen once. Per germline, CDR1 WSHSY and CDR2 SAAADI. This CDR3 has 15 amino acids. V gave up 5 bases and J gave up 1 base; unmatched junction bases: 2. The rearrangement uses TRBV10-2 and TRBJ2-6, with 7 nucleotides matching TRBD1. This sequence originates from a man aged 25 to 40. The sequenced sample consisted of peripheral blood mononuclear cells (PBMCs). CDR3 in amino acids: CASSRQGSGANVLTF. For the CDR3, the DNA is TGCGCCAGCAGTCGACAGGGATCTGGGGCCAACGTCCTGACTTTC.